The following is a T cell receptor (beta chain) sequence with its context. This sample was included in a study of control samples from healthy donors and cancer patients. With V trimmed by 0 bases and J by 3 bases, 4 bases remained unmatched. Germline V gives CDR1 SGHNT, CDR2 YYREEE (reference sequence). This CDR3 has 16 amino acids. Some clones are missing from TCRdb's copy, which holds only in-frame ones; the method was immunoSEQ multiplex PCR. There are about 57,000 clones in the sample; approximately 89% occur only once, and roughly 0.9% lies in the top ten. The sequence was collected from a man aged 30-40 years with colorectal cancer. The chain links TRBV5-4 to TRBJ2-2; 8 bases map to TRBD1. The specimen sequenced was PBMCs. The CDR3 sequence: CASSLAADRDTGELFF. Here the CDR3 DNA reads TGTGCCAGCAGCTTGGCCGCGGACAGGGACACCGGGGAGCTGTTTTTT.